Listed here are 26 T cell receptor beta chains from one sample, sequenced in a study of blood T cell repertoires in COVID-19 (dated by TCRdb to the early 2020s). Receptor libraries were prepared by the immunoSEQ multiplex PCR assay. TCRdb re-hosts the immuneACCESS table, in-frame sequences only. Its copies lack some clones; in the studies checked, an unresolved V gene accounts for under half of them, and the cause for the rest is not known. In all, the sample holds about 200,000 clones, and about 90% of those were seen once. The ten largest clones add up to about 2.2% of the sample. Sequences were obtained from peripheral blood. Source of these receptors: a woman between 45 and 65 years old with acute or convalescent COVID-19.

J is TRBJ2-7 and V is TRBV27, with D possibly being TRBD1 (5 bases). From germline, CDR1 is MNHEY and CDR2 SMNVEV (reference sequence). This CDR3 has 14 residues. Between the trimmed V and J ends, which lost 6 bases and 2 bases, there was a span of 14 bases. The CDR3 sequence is CASRTLDRPYEQYF. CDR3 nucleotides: TGTGCCAGCAGGACCCTCGACAGACCCTACGAGCAGTACTTC.

The DNA of the CDR3 is TGTGCCAGCAGCAGGCTTCTAGCGGGGGTGTACAATGAGCAGTTCTTC. Protein sequence: CASSRLLAGVYNEQFF. The J gene is TRBJ2-1, the V gene TRBV7-9; 10 bases agree with TRBD2. V shed 5 bases, J shed 4 bases, and the junction held 8 bases outside the gene matches. This CDR3 comprises 16 residues. Germline V gene sequence: CDR1 SEHNR, CDR2 FQNEAQ (reference sequence).

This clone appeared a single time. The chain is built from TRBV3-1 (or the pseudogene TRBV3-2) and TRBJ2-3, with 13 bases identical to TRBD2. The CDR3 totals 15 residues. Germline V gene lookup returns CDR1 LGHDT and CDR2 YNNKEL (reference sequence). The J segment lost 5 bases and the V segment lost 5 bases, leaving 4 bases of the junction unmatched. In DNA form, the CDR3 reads TGTGCCAGCAGCTGGGGACTAGCGGGAAAAGATACGCAGTATTTT. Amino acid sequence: CASSWGLAGKDTQYF.

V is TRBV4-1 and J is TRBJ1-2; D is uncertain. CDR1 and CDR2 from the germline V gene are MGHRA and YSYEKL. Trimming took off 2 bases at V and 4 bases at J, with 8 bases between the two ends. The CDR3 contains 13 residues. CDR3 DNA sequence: TGCGCCAGCAGCCAAAGTCTCGGCTATGGCTACACCTTC. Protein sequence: CASSQSLGYGYTF.

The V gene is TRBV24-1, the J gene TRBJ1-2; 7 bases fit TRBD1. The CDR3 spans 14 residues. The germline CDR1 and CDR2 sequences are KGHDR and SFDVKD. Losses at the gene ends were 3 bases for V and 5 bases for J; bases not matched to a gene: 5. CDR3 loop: CATSDAGTAYGYTF. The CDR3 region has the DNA TGTGCCACCAGTGATGCCGGGACAGCTTATGGCTACACCTTC.

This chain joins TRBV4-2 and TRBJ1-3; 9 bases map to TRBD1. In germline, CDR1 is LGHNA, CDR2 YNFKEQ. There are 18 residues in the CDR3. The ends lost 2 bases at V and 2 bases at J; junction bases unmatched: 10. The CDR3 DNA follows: TGTGCCAGCAGCCAACAGGACAGGGGAATAGAAACTGGAAACACCATATATTTT. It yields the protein CASSQQDRGIETGNTIYF.

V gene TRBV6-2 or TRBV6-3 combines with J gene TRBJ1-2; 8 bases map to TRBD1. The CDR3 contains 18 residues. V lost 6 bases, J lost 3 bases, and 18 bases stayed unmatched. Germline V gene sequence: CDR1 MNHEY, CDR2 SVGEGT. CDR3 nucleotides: TGTGCCAGCAGCCTCACGTCGGTCAGGGGGCAGGGAGACTATGGCTACACCTTC. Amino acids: CASSLTSVRGQGDYGYTF.

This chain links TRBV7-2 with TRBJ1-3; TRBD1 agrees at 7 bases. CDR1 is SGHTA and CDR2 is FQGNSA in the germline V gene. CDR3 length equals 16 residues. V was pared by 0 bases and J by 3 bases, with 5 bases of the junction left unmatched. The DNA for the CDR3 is TGTGCCAGCAGCTTAGCGGGGGACAGCGATGGAAACACCATATATTTT. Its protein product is CASSLAGDSDGNTIYF.

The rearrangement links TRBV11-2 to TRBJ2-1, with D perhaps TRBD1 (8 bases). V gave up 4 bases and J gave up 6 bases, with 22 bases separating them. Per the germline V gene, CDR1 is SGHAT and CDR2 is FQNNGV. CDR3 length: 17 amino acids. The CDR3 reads CASSSTNRGGPLNEQFF. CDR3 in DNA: TGTGCCAGCAGCTCAACTAACAGGGGGGGTCCCCTCAATGAGCAGTTCTTC. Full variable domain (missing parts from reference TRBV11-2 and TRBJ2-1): EAGVAQSPRYKIIEKRQSVAFWCNPISGHATLYWYQQILGQGPKLLIQFQNNGVVDDSQLPKDRFSAERLKGVDSTLKIQPAKLEDSAVYLCASSSTNRGGPLNEQFFGPGTRLTVL.

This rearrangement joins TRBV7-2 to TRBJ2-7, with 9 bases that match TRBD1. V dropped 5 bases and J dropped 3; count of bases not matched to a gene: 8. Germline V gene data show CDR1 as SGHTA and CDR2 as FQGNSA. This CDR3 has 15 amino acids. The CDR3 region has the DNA TGTGCCAGCAGCCTTACAGGGGGCGCGGGCTACGAGCAGTACTTC. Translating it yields CASSLTGGAGYEQYF.

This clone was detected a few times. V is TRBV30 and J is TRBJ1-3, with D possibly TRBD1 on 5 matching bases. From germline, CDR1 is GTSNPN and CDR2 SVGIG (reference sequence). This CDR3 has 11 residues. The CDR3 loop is CARGSGNTIYF. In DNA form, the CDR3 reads TGTGCAAGGGGTAGTGGAAACACCATATATTTT.

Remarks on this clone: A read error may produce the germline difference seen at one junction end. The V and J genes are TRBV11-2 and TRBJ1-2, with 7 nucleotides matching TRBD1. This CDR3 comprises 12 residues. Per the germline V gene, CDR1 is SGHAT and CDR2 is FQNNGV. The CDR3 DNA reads TGTGCCAGCACGGGACAGTTTCCTGGCTGGGCCTTC. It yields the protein CASTGQFPGWAF.

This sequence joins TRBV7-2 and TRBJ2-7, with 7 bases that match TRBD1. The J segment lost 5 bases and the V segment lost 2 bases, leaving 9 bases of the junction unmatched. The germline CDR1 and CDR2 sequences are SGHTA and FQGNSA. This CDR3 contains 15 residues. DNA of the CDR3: TGTGCCAGCAGCTTAAGCGCACAGGGGATCGACGAGCAGTACTTC. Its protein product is CASSLSAQGIDEQYF.

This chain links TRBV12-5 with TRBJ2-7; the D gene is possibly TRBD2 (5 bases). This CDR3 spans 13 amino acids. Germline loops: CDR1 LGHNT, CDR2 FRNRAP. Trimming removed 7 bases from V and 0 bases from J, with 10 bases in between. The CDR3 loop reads CASAPGFSYEQYF. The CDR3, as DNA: TGTGCTAGTGCCCCGGGATTCTCCTACGAGCAGTACTTC.

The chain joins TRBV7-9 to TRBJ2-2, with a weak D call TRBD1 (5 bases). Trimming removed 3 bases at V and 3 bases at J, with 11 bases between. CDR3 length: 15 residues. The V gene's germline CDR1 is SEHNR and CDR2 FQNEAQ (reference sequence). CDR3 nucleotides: TGTGCCAGCAGCTTTGCAGGGCGCCACACCGGGGAGCTGTTTTTT. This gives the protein CASSFAGRHTGELFF.

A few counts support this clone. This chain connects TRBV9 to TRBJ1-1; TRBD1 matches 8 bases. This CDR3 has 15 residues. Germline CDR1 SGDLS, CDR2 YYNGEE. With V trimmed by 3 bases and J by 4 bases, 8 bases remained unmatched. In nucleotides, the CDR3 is TGTGCCAGCAGCGACCCGACAGGGGTTAGCACTGAAGCTTTCTTT. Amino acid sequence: CASSDPTGVSTEAFF.

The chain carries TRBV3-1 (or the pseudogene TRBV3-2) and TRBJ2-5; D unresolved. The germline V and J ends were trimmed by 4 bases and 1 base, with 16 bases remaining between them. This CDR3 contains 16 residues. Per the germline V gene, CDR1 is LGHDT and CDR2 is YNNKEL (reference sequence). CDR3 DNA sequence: TGTGCCAGCAGCCCGTCCTTAGGAGCGCCCCAAGAGACCCAGTACTTC. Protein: CASSPSLGAPQETQYF.

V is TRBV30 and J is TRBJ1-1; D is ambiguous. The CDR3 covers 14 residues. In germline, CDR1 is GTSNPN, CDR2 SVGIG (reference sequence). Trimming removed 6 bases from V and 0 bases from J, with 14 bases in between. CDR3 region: CACPRESLNTEAFF. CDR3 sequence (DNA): TGTGCCTGCCCCCGCGAGAGTTTGAACACTGAAGCTTTCTTT.

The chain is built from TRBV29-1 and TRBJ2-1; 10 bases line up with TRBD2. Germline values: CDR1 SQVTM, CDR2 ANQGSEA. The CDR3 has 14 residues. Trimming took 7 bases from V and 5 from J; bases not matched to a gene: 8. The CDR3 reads CSALAGDSHNEQFF. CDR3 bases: TGCAGCGCTCTAGCGGGAGATTCTCACAATGAGCAGTTCTTC.

This CDR3 is CASSVGGATEQFF. Here the CDR3 DNA reads TGTGCCAGCAGCGTAGGTGGGGCCACCGAGCAGTTCTTC. This chain connects TRBV9 to TRBJ2-1, with a possible D match to TRBD1 (5 bases). Germline CDR1 is SGDLS and CDR2 is YYNGEE. CDR3 length equals 13 residues. V was pared by 0 bases and J by 10 bases, with 11 bases between.

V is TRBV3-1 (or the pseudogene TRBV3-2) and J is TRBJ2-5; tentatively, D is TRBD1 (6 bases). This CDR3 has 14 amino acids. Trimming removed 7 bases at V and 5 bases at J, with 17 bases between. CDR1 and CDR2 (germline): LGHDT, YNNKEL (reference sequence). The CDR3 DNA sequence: TGTGCCAGCACCTCATTAGGGGGATGGGAGACCCAGTACTTC. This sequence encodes CASTSLGGWETQYF.

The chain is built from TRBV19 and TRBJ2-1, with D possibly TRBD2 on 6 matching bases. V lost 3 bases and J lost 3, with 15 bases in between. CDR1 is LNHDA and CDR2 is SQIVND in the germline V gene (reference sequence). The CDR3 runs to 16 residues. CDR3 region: CASSIGGGGIYNEQFF. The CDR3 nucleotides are TGTGCCAGTAGTATCGGGGGAGGTGGAATCTACAATGAGCAGTTCTTC.

In nucleotides, the CDR3 is TGTGCCAGTTACCAGGGGAACACTGAAGCTTTCTTT. Protein product: CASYQGNTEAFF. The V and J genes are TRBV19 and TRBJ1-1, with D possibly matching TRBD1 (5 bases). V dropped 8 bases and J dropped 1 base, with 8 bases sitting between them. This CDR3 region has 12 residues. Germline-derived CDR1 and CDR2 are LNHDA and SQIVND (reference sequence). Combining the CDR3 with reference TRBV19 and TRBJ1-1 gives the whole variable domain DGGITQSPKYLFRKEGQNVTLSCEQNLNHDAMYWYRQDPGQGLRLIYYSQIVNDFQKGDIAEGYSVSREKKESFPLTVTSAQKNPTAFYLCASYQGNTEAFFGQGTRLTVV.

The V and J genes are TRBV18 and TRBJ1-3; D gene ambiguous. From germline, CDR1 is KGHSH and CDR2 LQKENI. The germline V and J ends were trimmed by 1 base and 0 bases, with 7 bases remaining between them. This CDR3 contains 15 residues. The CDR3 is CASSPLRLSGNTIYF. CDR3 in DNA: TGTGCCAGCTCACCACTGAGACTCTCTGGAAACACCATATATTTT.

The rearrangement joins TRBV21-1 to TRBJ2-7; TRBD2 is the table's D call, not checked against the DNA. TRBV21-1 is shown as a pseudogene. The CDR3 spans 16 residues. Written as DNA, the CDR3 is TGTGCCAGCGGCCTCGGAGGGGAGGTCTGCTACTACGAGCAGTACTTC. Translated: CASGLGGEVCYYEQYF.

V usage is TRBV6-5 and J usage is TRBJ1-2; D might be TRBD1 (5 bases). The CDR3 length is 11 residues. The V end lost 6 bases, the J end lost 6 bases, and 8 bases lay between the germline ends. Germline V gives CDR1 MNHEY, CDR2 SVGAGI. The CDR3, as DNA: TGTGCCAGCAGCCAGGGTCATGGCTACACCTTC. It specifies CASSQGHGYTF.